The entry that follows covers one T cell receptor beta chain sequence. The antigen is unknown. A multiplex PCR was run with 60 Vbeta primers and 13 Jbeta primers. This table comes from immunoSEQ multiplex PCR, and its TCRdb copy is limited to in-frame clones, with some not included. The sample lists some 170,000 clones, 70% to 80% seen once, with 0.95% to 1.1% in the top ten. This sample is drawn from a study of cytomegalovirus exposure and HLA in healthy donors. Whole-study findings and limits: Researchers counted about 150 TCR beta chains as cytomegalovirus-associated.

This receptor was obtained from a woman aged 35 to 49 in good health and CMV-seronegative. Sample: PBMCs.

CDR3 bases: TGTGCCAGCTCACCAAACAACCCAGCGGGCACAGATACGCAGTATTTT. Its protein product is CASSPNNPAGTDTQYF. The gene calls are TRBV18 and TRBJ2-3; tentative D call: TRBD2 (5 bases). The germline V gene encodes CDR1 KGHSH and CDR2 LQKENI. The V gene lost 2 bases and the J gene lost 1 base, with 13 bases spanning the gap. The CDR3 is 16 residues long.